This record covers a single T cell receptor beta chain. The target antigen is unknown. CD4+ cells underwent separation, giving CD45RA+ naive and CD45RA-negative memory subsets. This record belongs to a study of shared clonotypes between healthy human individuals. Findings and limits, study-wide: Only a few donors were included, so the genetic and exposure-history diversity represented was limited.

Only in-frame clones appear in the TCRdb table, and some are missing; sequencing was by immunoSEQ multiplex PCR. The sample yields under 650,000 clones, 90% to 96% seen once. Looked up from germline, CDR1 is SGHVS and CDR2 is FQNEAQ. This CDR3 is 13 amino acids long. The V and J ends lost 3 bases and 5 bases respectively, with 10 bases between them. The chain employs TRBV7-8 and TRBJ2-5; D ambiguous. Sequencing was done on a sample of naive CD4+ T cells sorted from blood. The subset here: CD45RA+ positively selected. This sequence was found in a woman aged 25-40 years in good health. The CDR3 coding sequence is TGTGCCAGCAGCTTTTCTGGGGTGGAGACCCAGTACTTC. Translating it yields CASSFSGVETQYF.